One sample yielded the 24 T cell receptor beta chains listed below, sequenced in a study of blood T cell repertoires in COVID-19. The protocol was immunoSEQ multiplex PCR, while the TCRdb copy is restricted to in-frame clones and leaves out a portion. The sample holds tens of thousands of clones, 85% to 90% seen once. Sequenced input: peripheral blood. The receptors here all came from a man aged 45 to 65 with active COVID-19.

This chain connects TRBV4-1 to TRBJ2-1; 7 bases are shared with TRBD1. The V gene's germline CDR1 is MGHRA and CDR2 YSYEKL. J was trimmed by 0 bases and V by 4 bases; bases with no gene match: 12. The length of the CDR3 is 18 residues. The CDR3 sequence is CASSLNRGPFSSYNEQFF. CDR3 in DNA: TGCGCCAGCAGCCTTAACAGGGGCCCGTTCAGCTCCTACAATGAGCAGTTCTTC.

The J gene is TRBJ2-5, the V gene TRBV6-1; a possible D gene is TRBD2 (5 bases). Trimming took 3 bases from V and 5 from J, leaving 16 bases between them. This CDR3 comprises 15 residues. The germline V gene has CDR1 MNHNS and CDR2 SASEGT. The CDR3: CASSDSIGGAETQYF. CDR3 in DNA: TGTGCCAGCAGTGATTCTATCGGAGGAGCCGAGACCCAGTACTTC.

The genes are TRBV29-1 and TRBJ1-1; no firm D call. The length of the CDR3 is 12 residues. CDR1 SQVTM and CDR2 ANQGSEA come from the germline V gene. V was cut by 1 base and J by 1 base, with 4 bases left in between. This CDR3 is CSVEGQNTEAFF. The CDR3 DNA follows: TGCAGCGTTGAAGGACAGAACACTGAAGCTTTCTTT.

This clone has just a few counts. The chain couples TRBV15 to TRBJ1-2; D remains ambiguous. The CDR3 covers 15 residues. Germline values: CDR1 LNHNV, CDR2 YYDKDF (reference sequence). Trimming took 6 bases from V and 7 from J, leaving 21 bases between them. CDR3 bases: TGTGCCACCAGACCGAGGGAGACATCCATTTTTGGCTACACCTTC. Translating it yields CATRPRETSIFGYTF.

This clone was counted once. In nucleotides, the CDR3 is TGTGCCAGCAGTGTCTCTAGCACAGATACGCAGTATTTT. Residues: CASSVSSTDTQYF. The chain is built from TRBV25-1 and TRBJ2-3, with D unresolved. The ends were cut back, 4 bases at V and 0 bases at J, with 5 bases in the middle. Germline-derived CDR1 and CDR2 are MGHDK and SYGVNS. The CDR3 spans 13 residues.

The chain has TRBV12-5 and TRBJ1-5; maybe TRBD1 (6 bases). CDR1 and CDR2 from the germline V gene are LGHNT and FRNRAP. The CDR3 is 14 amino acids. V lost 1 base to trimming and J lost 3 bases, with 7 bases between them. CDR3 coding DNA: TGTGCTAGTGGTTTGGGACAGGACAATCAGCCCCAGCATTTT. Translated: CASGLGQDNQPQHF.

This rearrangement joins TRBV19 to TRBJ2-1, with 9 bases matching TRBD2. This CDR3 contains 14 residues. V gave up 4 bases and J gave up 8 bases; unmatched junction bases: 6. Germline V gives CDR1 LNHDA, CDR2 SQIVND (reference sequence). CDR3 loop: CASSTGSGSHEQFF. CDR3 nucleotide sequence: TGTGCCAGTAGTACAGGTAGCGGGAGTCATGAGCAGTTCTTC.

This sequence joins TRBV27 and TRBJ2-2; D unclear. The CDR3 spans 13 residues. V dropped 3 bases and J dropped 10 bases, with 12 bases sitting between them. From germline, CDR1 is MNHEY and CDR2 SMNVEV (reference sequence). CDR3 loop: CASSFVQAEELFF. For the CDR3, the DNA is TGTGCCAGCAGTTTTGTTCAGGCCGAGGAGCTGTTTTTT.

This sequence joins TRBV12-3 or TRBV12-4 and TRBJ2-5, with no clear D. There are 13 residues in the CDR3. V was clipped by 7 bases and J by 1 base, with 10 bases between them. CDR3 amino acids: CASTSYSQETQYF. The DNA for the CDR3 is TGTGCCAGCACCAGTTATTCCCAAGAGACCCAGTACTTC.

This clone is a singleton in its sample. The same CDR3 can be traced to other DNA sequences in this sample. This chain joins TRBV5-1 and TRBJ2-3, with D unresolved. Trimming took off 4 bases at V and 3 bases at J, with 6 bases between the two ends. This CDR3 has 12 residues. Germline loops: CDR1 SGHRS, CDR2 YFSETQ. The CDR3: CASSLSTDTQYF. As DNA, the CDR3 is TGCGCCAGCAGCCTCTCGACAGATACGCAGTATTTT.

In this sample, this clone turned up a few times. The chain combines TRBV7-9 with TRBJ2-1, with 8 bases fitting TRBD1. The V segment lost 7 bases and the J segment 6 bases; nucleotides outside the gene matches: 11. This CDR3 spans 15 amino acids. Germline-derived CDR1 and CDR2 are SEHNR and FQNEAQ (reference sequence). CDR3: CASIPGQVRFNEQFF. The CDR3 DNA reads TGTGCCAGCATCCCGGGACAGGTACGGTTCAATGAGCAGTTCTTC.

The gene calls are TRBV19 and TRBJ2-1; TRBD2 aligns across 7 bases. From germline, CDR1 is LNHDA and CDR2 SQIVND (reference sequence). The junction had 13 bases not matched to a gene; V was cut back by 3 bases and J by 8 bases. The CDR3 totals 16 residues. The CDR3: CASSMGRVWGGDEQFF. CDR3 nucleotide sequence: TGTGCCAGTAGTATGGGCAGGGTTTGGGGAGGGGATGAGCAGTTCTTC.

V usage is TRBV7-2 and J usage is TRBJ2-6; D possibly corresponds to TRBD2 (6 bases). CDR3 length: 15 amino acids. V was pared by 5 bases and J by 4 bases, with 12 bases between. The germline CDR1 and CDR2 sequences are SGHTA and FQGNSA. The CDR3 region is CASSEGGGGANVLTF. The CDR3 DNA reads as TGTGCCAGCAGCGAGGGTGGAGGGGGGGCCAACGTCCTGACTTTC.

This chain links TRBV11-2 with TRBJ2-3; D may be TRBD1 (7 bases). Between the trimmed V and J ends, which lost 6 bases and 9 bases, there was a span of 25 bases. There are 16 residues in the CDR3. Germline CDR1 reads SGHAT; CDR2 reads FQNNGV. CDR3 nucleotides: TGTGCCAGCAGGCGCCGACGGGGGACAGCAACTGACACGCAGTATTTT. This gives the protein CASRRRRGTATDTQYF.

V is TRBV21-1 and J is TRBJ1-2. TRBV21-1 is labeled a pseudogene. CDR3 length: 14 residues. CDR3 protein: CASSSRTGVCGYTF. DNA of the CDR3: TGTGCCAGCAGCTCCAGGACGGGGGTCTGCGGCTACACCTTC.

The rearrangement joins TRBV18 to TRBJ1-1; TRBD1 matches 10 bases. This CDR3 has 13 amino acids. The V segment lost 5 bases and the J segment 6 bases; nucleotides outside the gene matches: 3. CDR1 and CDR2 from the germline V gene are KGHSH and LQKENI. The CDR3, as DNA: TGTGCCAGCTCAGGACAGGGGGACGCTGAAGCTTTCTTT. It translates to CASSGQGDAEAFF.

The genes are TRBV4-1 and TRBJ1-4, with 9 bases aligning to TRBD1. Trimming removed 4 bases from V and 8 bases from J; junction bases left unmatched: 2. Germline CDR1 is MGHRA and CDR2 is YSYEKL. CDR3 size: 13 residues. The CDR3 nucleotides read TGCGCCAGCAGCCCACAGGGGGCAGAAAAACTGTTTTTT. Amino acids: CASSPQGAEKLFF.

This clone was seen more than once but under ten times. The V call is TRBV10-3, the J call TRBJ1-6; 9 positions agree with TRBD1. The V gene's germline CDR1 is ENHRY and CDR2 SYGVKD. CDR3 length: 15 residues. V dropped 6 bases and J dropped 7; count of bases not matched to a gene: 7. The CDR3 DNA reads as TGTGCCATCAGGTTTGGACAGGGGTGGAATTCACCCCTCCACTTT. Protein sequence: CAIRFGQGWNSPLHF.

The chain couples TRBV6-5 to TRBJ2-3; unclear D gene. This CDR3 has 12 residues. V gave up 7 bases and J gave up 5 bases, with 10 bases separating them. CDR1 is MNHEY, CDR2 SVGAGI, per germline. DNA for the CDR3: TGTGCCAGCAACAGCCCCGAAGATACGCAGTATTTT. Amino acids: CASNSPEDTQYF.

The CDR3 nucleotides read TGCGCCAGCAGCGTGACAGGGCTCTATGGCTACACCTTC. Protein product: CASSVTGLYGYTF. The V and J genes are TRBV5-1 and TRBJ1-2; 7 bases match TRBD1. J gave up 4 bases and V 4 bases, and 4 bases lay outside the gene matches. Germline CDR1 SGHRS, CDR2 YFSETQ. The CDR3 totals 13 residues.

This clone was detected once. In nucleotides, the CDR3 is TGTGCCAGCAGCTCGGACAGGGCAGACTCCTACGAGCAGTACTTC. Translating gives CASSSDRADSYEQYF. The J gene is TRBJ2-7, the V gene TRBV5-6, with 8 bases matching TRBD1. Germline V gene sequence: CDR1 SGHDT, CDR2 YYEEEE. The V segment lost 3 bases and the J segment 0 bases; nucleotides outside the gene matches: 5. The CDR3 contains 15 residues.

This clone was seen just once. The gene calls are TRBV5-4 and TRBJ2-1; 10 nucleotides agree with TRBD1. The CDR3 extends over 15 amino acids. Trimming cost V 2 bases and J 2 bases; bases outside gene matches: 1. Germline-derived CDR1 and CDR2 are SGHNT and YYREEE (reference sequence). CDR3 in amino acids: CASSLGQGAYNEQFF. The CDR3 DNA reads TGTGCCAGCAGCTTAGGACAGGGGGCCTACAATGAGCAGTTCTTC.

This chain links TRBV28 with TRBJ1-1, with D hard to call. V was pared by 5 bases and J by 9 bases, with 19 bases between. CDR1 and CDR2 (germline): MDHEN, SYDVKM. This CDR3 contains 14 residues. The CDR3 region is CASSPADSLSQAFF. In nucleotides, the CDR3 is TGTGCCAGCAGTCCGGCGGACTCACTGTCACAAGCTTTCTTT.

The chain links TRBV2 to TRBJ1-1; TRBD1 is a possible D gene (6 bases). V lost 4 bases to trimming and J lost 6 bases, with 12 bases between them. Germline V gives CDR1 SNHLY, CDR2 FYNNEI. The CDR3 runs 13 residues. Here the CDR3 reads CASSADRFAEAFF. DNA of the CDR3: TGTGCCAGCAGTGCGGACAGATTCGCTGAAGCTTTCTTT.